This T cell receptor (beta chain) was captured in a study of blood T cell repertoires in COVID-19 (dated by TCRdb to the early 2020s). About the investigation overall: The collaborator samples originated in the United States, Italy and Spain and spanned the acute and convalescent phases of COVID-19. The sample metadata nearly always contained a de-identified subject ID, COVID-19 status, age in years and sex. Samples came from the ongoing ImmuneRACE study (first 160 participants) plus 1,254 subjects from 6 global collaborators. Deeply sampled blood TCRbeta repertoires from subjects exposed to, actively infected with, or recovered from COVID-19 were included in the dataset. The repertoires were released in a freely available public database intended as a resource for research on the immune response to SARS-CoV-2. The material from the prospective study consisted of cDNA or gDNA derived from T cells, B-cell-depleted T cells, or PBMCs. HLA class I and class II types, where available, came from metadata supplied by the sample provider rather than from assay-based typing.

Trimming leaves V shorter by 2 bases and J shorter by 1 base, with the junction holding 3 bases beyond the gene matches. According to the germline V gene (reference sequence), CDR1 reads GTSNPN and CDR2 reads SVGIG. The CDR3 goes from the cysteine to the phenylalanine over 15 residues. Left in the record is the CDR3 DNA by itself, 45 bases read in frame from the first base. Whole blood was collected in K2EDTA tubes by collaborating institutions according to the institutions' own protocols. For TCRbeta analysis, collaborators shipped samples in one of three forms: frozen whole blood, isolated PBMCs, or DNA extracted from either of those sample types. Study-wide findings and limitations: The quantity of clinical and demographic metadata differed by source and by participant and was supplied without curation.

TCRbeta CDR3 regions were amplified from genomic DNA by means of the immunoSEQ Assay, a bias-controlled multiplex PCR. As for the authors' bioinformatics: Nucleated cell counts per sample were estimated from amplification of reference gene primers within the assay. Sequence reads were collapsed and filtered to measure the absolute abundance of every unique TCRbeta CDR3 rearrangement. For each sample, productive Simpson clonality was calculated by taking the square root of Simpson's diversity index across productive rearrangements. TCRdb limited this immuneACCESS table to in-frame rearrangements with V and J called. A share of clones is missing; checked studies link under half to unresolved V genes, and the rest is unexplained. The V and J calls and clone size are taken from that table; D and trimming were inferred from the DNA. The sample records approximately 200,000 clones, approximately 90% of which are singletons. 3.5% to 5% of the sample comes from the top ten.

Remarks on this clone: Its antigen specificity is not known. Base qualities are missing; no much larger clone stands one base away.

The chain uses TRBV30 and TRBJ2-3; TRBD1 fits 10 bases in the junction. Sequenced: peripheral blood. This TCR was recovered from a woman in her 30s with acute or convalescent COVID-19. CDR3 protein: CAWSPGTGGTDTQYF. DNA sequence: TGTGCCTGGAGTCCCGGGACAGGGGGCACAGATACGCAGTATTTT.